This record looks at one T cell receptor (beta chain) sequence and its context. The source of the sample is a study of shared clonotypes between healthy human individuals. CDR1 is SQVTM, CDR2 ANQGSEA, per germline. V lost 7 bases and J lost 6; bases outside the gene matches: 18. This CDR3 contains 17 residues. TCRdb keeps only in-frame clones here, not all; method: immunoSEQ multiplex PCR. The sample consists of 2,500,000 or so clones, more than 85% of them appearing once. The chain has TRBV29-1 and TRBJ2-7, with 13 bases aligning to TRBD2. This sequence originates from a man between 18 and 35 years old in good health. Some clones in this sample may be carry-over from other donors' samples. The sample taken for sequencing was naive CD4+ T cells from PBMCs. Subset here: CD45RA+ positively selected. The CDR3 loop reads CSGAGPTSGRGVVEQYF. The CDR3 nucleotides read TGCAGCGGGGCAGGACCTACTAGCGGGAGGGGTGTCGTCGAGCAGTACTTC.